The rows below give T cell receptor beta chains drawn from one sample of a study of regulatory T cells in long-lasting Graves disease. TCRdb re-called the multiplex PCR reads with MiXCR, one entry per CDR3 protein. The sample gives 420,000 or so distinct CDR3 sequences, about a sixth of which show up once; about 23% is in the top ten. The same sample was also studied in work on T cells in Graves' hyperthyroidism and ophthalmopathy.

The sample in question was peripheral blood mononuclear cells (PBMCs), obtained at new diagnosis, from a patient treated with antithyroid drugs. Receptors originate from a woman aged 18-29 years with Graves disease. The conserved cysteine and the conserved F or W are not part of the CDR3 here. Only some rows state a clone size, as once, few, many or a class for expanded clones.

length: 15
V: TRBV6-5
size: NA
J: TRBJ1-4
CDR3: ASSYSRLWATDEKLF

length: 13
V: TRBV20-1
size: many
J: TRBJ2-3
CDR3: SAREGTGDPDTQY

length: 12
V: TRBV20-1
size: NA
J: TRBJ2-7
CDR3: SARMTSGAYEQY

length: 10
V: TRBV3-1
size: NA
J: TRBJ2-1
CDR3: ASSLRDGEQF

length: 11
V: TRBV5-1
size: many
J: TRBJ1-2
CDR3: ASSLTGQAGYT

length: 11
V: TRBV5-6
size: NA
J: TRBJ1-2
CDR3: ASSSPTGDGYT

length: 10
V: TRBV20-1
size: many
J: TRBJ2-3
CDR3: SAGAFPDTQY

length: 10
V: TRBV2
size: many
J: TRBJ2-7
CDR3: ASGQVRYEQY

length: 14
V: TRBV11-2
size: many
J: TRBJ2-1
CDR3: ASSLGWGGRVNEQF

length: 12
V: TRBV18
size: many
J: TRBJ2-3
CDR3: ASSPAGPTDTQY

length: 10
V: TRBV20-1
size: NA
J: TRBJ2-3
CDR3: SSGGETDTQY

length: 13
V: TRBV28
size: many
J: TRBJ2-6
CDR3: ASRQGDSGANVLT